These 23 T cell receptor beta chains share one sample of origin, sequenced in a study of cytomegalovirus exposure and HLA in healthy donors. 60 Vbeta and 13 Jbeta primers were used in PCR. Clones were read by immunoSEQ multiplex PCR, and TCRdb kept only the in-frame ones, dropping some. This sample's clone table lists roughly 120,000 clones. The sequenced material came from PBMCs. The receptors shown here come from a man aged 30 to 39 in good health and CMV-seronegative.

The chain is built from TRBV18 and TRBJ2-7, with 13 bases matching TRBD2. Germline lookup yields CDR1 KGHSH and CDR2 LQKENI. Trimming removed 5 bases from V and 0 bases from J; junction bases left unmatched: 10. The CDR3 runs to 18 residues. For the CDR3, the DNA is TGTGCCAGCTCAGGAACCGGACTAGCGGGAGACCCCTCCTACGAGCAGTACTTC. Translated, it gives CASSGTGLAGDPSYEQYF.

This sequence joins TRBV5-6 and TRBJ2-1, with a possible D match to TRBD2 (6 bases). Germline values: CDR1 SGHDT, CDR2 YYEEEE. Trimming cost V 0 bases and J 4 bases, with 11 bases left between them. CDR3 length equals 15 residues. DNA of the CDR3: TGTGCCAGCAGCTTGGTCCTAGCGCCTTACAATGAGCAGTTCTTC. Its protein product is CASSLVLAPYNEQFF.

CDR3 residues: CASSLAGGSRDTGELFF. For the CDR3, the DNA is TGTGCCAGCAGCTTAGCGGGCGGGAGTCGAGACACCGGGGAGCTGTTTTTT. The chain is built from TRBV7-9 and TRBJ2-2; TRBD2 aligns across 7 bases. V dropped 0 bases and J dropped 3; count of bases not matched to a gene: 7. The CDR3 totals 17 residues. Germline V lookup: CDR1 SEHNR, CDR2 FQNEAQ (reference sequence). Full variable domain (remainder filled in from reference TRBV7-9 and TRBJ2-2): DTGVSQNPRHKITKRGQNVTFRCDPISEHNRLYWYRQTLGQGPEFLTYFQNEAQLEKSRLLSDRFSAERPKGSFSTLEIQRTEQGDSAMYLCASSLAGGSRDTGELFFGEGSRLTVL.

V and J are TRBV30 and TRBJ1-3; 7 bases fit TRBD1. Per the germline V gene, CDR1 is GTSNPN and CDR2 is SVGIG (reference sequence). The CDR3 has 16 residues. V shed 2 bases and J 4 bases; nucleotides not matched to a gene: 11. The CDR3 bases are TGTGCCTGGAGTTCCCCTGACAGGGTGGTCGGAAACACCATATATTTT. As protein: CAWSSPDRVVGNTIYF. The variable domain in full, with the rest retrieved from reference TRBV30 and TRBJ1-3, is SQTIHQWPATLVQPVGSPLSLECTVEGTSNPNLYWYRQAAGRGLQLLFYSVGIGQISSEVPQNLSASRPQDRQFILSSKKLLLSDSGFYLCAWSSPDRVVGNTIYFGEGSWLTVV.

In DNA form, the CDR3 reads TGTGCCAGCAGTTTACGGGGAGAGGGCGCTTTCTTT. Translated, it gives CASSLRGEGAFF. The chain combines TRBV7-2 with TRBJ1-1, with D hard to call. V dropped 6 bases and J dropped 11 bases, with 16 bases sitting between them. CDR1 SGHTA and CDR2 FQGNSA come from the germline V gene. This CDR3 comprises 12 residues.

The V gene is TRBV6-6, the J gene TRBJ2-6, with a possible D match to TRBD1 (6 bases). The CDR3 contains 16 residues. Germline CDR1 reads MNHNY; CDR2 reads SVGAGI (reference sequence). V dropped 5 bases and J dropped 0 bases, with 11 bases sitting between them. The CDR3 loop is CASSRTVLSGANVLTF. The CDR3 DNA reads as TGTGCCAGCAGTCGGACAGTTCTCTCTGGGGCCAACGTCCTGACTTTC.

With respect to this clone: A read error may produce the germline difference seen at one junction end. This chain links TRBV7-9 with TRBJ2-1; 11 nucleotides match TRBD2. This CDR3 is built from 14 residues. The germline V gene has CDR1 SEHNR and CDR2 FQNEAQ (reference sequence). CDR3 residues: CASSLAGGNNEQFF. The DNA of the CDR3 is TGTGCCAGCAGTTTAGCGGGAGGGAACAATGAGCAGTTCTTC.

The V and J genes are TRBV28 and TRBJ2-7; 9 nucleotides align to TRBD1. The CDR3 has 15 residues. The V gene's germline CDR1 is MDHEN and CDR2 SYDVKM. V lost 5 bases and J lost 1; bases outside the gene matches: 6. CDR3 nucleotides: TGTGCCAGCAGTCTAACCGGGACAGGGTCCTACGAGCAGTACTTC. It yields the protein CASSLTGTGSYEQYF.

The chain has TRBV29-1 and TRBJ1-2; 9 bases line up with TRBD1. The germline V gene encodes CDR1 SQVTM and CDR2 ANQGSEA. Trimming at V came to 7 bases and at J to 6 bases, leaving 9 bases not matched to a gene. The CDR3 runs to 13 residues. CDR3 sequence (DNA): TGCAGCGCCCTACCAACAGGGGGCCATGGCTACACCTTC. Translation: CSALPTGGHGYTF.

This rearrangement joins TRBV11-2 to TRBJ2-3; 7 bases are a match to TRBD2. The CDR3 totals 14 residues. Germline loops: CDR1 SGHAT, CDR2 FQNNGV. Unmatched junction bases numbered 6, after V lost 0 bases and J lost 9 bases. CDR3 protein: CASSLDPQRGTQYF. The CDR3 bases are TGTGCCAGCAGCTTAGATCCCCAGCGGGGAACGCAGTATTTT.

The rearrangement links TRBV6-6 to TRBJ2-5; perhaps TRBD1 as D (6 bases). Germline V lookup: CDR1 MNHNY, CDR2 SVGAGI (reference sequence). V lost 2 bases to trimming and J lost 2 bases, with 6 bases between them. CDR3 size: 13 residues. As DNA, the CDR3 is TGTGCCAGCAGTTACAGGGGGCAAGAGACCCAGTACTTC. Residues: CASSYRGQETQYF.

The DNA for the CDR3 is TGCAGCGACGACGGGACTCCCCAAGATAAGGGCTATGGCTACACCTTC. Encoded protein: CSDDGTPQDKGYGYTF. V gene TRBV29-1 combines with J gene TRBJ1-2, with D possibly matching TRBD1 (5 bases). This CDR3 comprises 16 residues. The ends were cut back, 7 bases at V and 4 bases at J, with 25 bases in the middle. Germline assignment: CDR1 SQVTM and CDR2 ANQGSEA.

The chain joins TRBV2 to TRBJ2-2; D gene uncertain. Germline V CDR1 and CDR2: SNHLY, FYNNEI. The CDR3 consists of 11 residues. Trimming pared 6 bases from V and 5 bases from J, leaving 4 bases between. The CDR3 nucleotides read TGTGCCAGCAGGGAGACCGGGGAGCTGTTTTTT. Translating gives CASRETGELFF.

The V call is TRBV5-4, the J call TRBJ2-3; TRBD1 is a possible D gene (5 bases). CDR1 and CDR2 from the germline V gene are SGHNT and YYREEE (reference sequence). Trimming took off 0 bases at V and 4 bases at J, with 12 bases between the two ends. This CDR3 is built from 15 residues. Here the CDR3 reads CASSLETGRADTQYF. CDR3 bases: TGTGCCAGCAGCTTGGAAACAGGAAGGGCAGATACGCAGTATTTT. The complete variable domain, with remaining parts taken from reference TRBV5-4 and TRBJ2-3, reads ETGVTQSPTHLIKTRGQQVTLRCSSQSGHNTVSWYQQALGQGPQFIFQYYREEENGRGNFPPRFSGLQFPNYSSELNVNALELDDSALYLCASSLETGRADTQYFGPGTRLTVL.

CDR3 loop: CASSWGGPRTEAFF. The CDR3 nucleotides are TGTGCCAGCAGCTGGGGGGGCCCACGGACTGAAGCTTTCTTT. V is TRBV7-6 and J is TRBJ1-1, with TRBD1 as a possible D gene (6 bases). V was pared by 4 bases and J by 5 bases, with 14 bases between. The CDR3 totals 14 residues. The germline V gene has CDR1 SGHVS and CDR2 FNYEAQ.

The chain links TRBV25-1 to TRBJ1-1; 9 nucleotides align to TRBD1. Germline V CDR1 and CDR2: MGHDK, SYGVNS. V was pared by 6 bases and J by 5 bases, with 7 bases of the junction left unmatched. CDR3 length equals 14 residues. CDR3 protein: CASRPTGGDTEAFF. The CDR3 DNA reads as TGTGCCAGCAGGCCGACAGGGGGAGATACTGAAGCTTTCTTT. The whole variable domain, filled in from reference TRBV25-1 and TRBJ1-1, reads EADIYQTPRYLVIGTGKKITLECSQTMGHDKMYWYQQDPGMELHLIHYSYGVNSTEKGDLSSESTVSRIRTEHFPLTLESARPSHTSQYLCASRPTGGDTEAFFGQGTRLTVV.

The rearrangement links TRBV5-1 to TRBJ2-1; maybe TRBD2 (5 bases). There are 16 residues in the CDR3. The germline gives CDR1 SGHRS, CDR2 YFSETQ. The V gene lost 1 base and the J gene lost 10 bases, with 21 bases spanning the gap. The CDR3, as DNA: TGCGCCAGCAGCTTGATCCAGGTCCGACGGGATGACGAGCAGTTCTTC. Translated: CASSLIQVRRDDEQFF.

This chain links TRBV4-1 with TRBJ2-7; D remains unclear. Germline loops: CDR1 MGHRA, CDR2 YSYEKL. This CDR3 is 14 amino acids long. V lost 5 bases to trimming and J lost 1 base, with 12 bases between them. Here the CDR3 DNA reads TGCGCCAGCAGCTCGAGGCAAGGATCCTACGAGCAGTACTTC. Its protein product is CASSSRQGSYEQYF.

The chain links TRBV19 to TRBJ2-1; the match to TRBD2 covers 8 bases. V dropped 1 base and J dropped 8; count of bases not matched to a gene: 4. This CDR3 has 14 amino acids. Per germline, CDR1 LNHDA and CDR2 SQIVND (reference sequence). CDR3 region: CASSIGFSGDEQFF. CDR3 bases: TGTGCCAGTAGTATAGGATTTAGCGGGGATGAGCAGTTCTTC.

This sequence joins TRBV28 and TRBJ2-3; 9 bases align to TRBD2. Germline V gene data show CDR1 as MDHEN and CDR2 as SYDVKM. CDR3 length: 17 residues. Trimming took 5 bases from V and 2 from J; bases not matched to a gene: 11. CDR3 nucleotide sequence: TGTGCCAGCAGTCCTCTATTCCTAGCGGGGTCCACAGATACGCAGTATTTT. Its translation: CASSPLFLAGSTDTQYF.

J is TRBJ1-2 and V is TRBV6-5; no definite D call. In germline, CDR1 is MNHEY, CDR2 SVGAGI. The CDR3 covers 11 residues. The ends were cut back, 4 bases at V and 11 bases at J, with 11 bases in the middle. CDR3 sequence: CASSLRSEYTF. CDR3 DNA sequence: TGTGCCAGCAGTTTGAGGTCGGAGTACACCTTC.

V usage is TRBV6-5 and J usage is TRBJ1-2, with D perhaps matching TRBD1 (6 bases). Trimming shortened V by 7 bases and J by 4 bases, and 13 bases separated the two germline ends. Germline loops: CDR1 MNHEY, CDR2 SVGAGI. The CDR3 loop spans 13 amino acids. CDR3 residues: CASTAGTLYGYTF. In nucleotides, the CDR3 is TGTGCCAGCACGGCAGGGACACTCTATGGCTACACCTTC.

This chain links TRBV19 with TRBJ1-4; no reliable D call. The germline V gene encodes CDR1 LNHDA and CDR2 SQIVND (reference sequence). The CDR3 contains 15 residues. Trimming left V 3 bases short and J 8 bases short, with 16 bases between. CDR3 coding DNA: TGTGCCAGTAGTATGGGTAGACGACTGTTCGAAAAACTGTTTTTT. Amino acids: CASSMGRRLFEKLFF.